These 8 T cell receptor beta chains were all obtained from the same sample, sequenced in a study of T cell responses to AZD1222 COVID-19 vaccine. Data came from immunoSEQ multiplex PCR; TCRdb stores just in-frame clones and leaves some out. The repertoire holds about 180,000 clones, about 90% seen once, with about 1.9% in the top ten. Here the sequenced sample was peripheral blood, taken on day 0 of AZD1222 vaccination. The receptors here all came from an adult in good health.

This clone was seen just once. CDR3 nucleotide sequence: TGTGCCAGCAGCAAAGTCGGGGGAGGGTTCAATCAGCCCCAGCATTTT. Translating it yields CASSKVGGGFNQPQHF. The V gene is TRBV21-1, the J gene TRBJ1-5. TRBV21-1 is reported as a pseudogene. The CDR3 sequence is 16 residues long.

CDR3 loop: CASRTGQRVQPQHF. The CDR3 DNA reads as TGTGCCAGCAGGACTGGACAGCGGGTTCAGCCCCAGCATTTT. The genes are TRBV6-5 and TRBJ1-5, with D possibly TRBD1 on 6 matching bases. Trimming removed 6 bases from V and 6 bases from J, with 15 bases in between. The CDR3 contains 14 residues. The germline V gene has CDR1 MNHEY and CDR2 SVGAGI.

About this clone itself: Other DNA sequences within the sample encode an identical CDR3. This chain links TRBV5-4 with TRBJ2-1, with D possibly being TRBD1 (6 bases). CDR1 and CDR2 from the germline V gene are SGHNT and YYREEE (reference sequence). This CDR3 has 12 residues. The V and J ends lost 4 bases and 9 bases respectively, with 11 bases between them. The CDR3 DNA sequence: TGTGCCAGCAGCCTGGACAGCGGTGAGCAGTTCTTC. Its translation: CASSLDSGEQFF.

This rearrangement joins TRBV7-6 to TRBJ2-2, with 7 bases fitting TRBD2. Germline loops: CDR1 SGHVS, CDR2 FNYEAQ. The CDR3 spans 16 residues. V lost 5 bases and J lost 6; bases outside the gene matches: 12. The CDR3 sequence: CASSPSGGRAAGELFF. The CDR3 DNA sequence: TGTGCCAGCAGCCCAAGTGGGGGGAGGGCCGCCGGGGAGCTGTTTTTT.

This chain links TRBV6-5 with TRBJ2-2; D perhaps matches TRBD1 (6 bases). CDR1 is MNHEY and CDR2 is SVGAGI in the germline V gene. CDR3 length: 15 residues. The V end was cut by 0 bases, the J end by 1 base, with 6 bases between. Here the CDR3 reads CASSYSTGNTGELFF. The CDR3 bases are TGTGCCAGCAGTTACTCGACAGGGAACACCGGGGAGCTGTTTTTT.

The chain carries TRBV19 and TRBJ1-1; 7 positions agree with TRBD1. The CDR3 loop spans 14 amino acids. CDR1 and CDR2 from the germline V gene are LNHDA and SQIVND (reference sequence). The ends lost 3 bases at V and 3 bases at J; junction bases unmatched: 4. CDR3 DNA sequence: TGTGCCAGTAGTATGTCAGGGGGGTACACTGAAGCTTTCTTT. Residues: CASSMSGGYTEAFF.

This rearrangement joins TRBV9 to TRBJ1-1; D call uncertain. Germline CDR1 SGDLS, CDR2 YYNGEE. The ends were cut back, 4 bases at V and 0 bases at J, with 10 bases in the middle. The CDR3 is 14 residues long. CDR3 sequence reads: CASSSGDVNTEAFF. The CDR3 DNA follows: TGTGCCAGCAGCAGCGGGGATGTGAACACTGAAGCTTTCTTT. Filled out from reference TRBV9 and TRBJ1-1, the complete variable domain reads DSGVTQTPKHLITATGQRVTLRCSPRSGDLSVYWYQQSLDQGLQFLIQYYNGEERAKGNILERFSAQQFPDLHSELNLSSLELGDSALYFCASSSGDVNTEAFFGQGTRLTVV.

This chain connects TRBV7-2 to TRBJ2-1; tentative D call: TRBD2 (6 bases). Trimming cost V 5 bases and J 3 bases, with 26 bases left between them. Germline V gives CDR1 SGHTA, CDR2 FQGNSA. The CDR3 loop spans 19 amino acids. CDR3 in DNA: TGTGCCAGCAGCCGGATGTCCCGGGGGTTGGGTAGCTTCTACAATGAGCAGTTCTTC. Its translation: CASSRMSRGLGSFYNEQFF.